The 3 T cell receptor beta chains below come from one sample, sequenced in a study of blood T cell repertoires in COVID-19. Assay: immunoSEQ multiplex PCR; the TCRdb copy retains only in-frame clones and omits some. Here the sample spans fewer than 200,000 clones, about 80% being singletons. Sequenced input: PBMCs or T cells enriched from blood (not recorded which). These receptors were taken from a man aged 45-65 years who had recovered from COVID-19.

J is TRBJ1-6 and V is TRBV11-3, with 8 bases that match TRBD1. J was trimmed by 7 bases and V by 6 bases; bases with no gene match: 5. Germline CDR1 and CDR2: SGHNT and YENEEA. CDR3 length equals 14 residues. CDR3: CASSTRTGNSPLHF. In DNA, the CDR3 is TGTGCCAGCAGTACTCGGACAGGGAATTCACCCCTCCACTTT. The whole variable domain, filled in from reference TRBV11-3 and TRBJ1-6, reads EAGVVQSPRYKIIEKKQPVAFWCNPISGHNTLYWYLQNLGQGPELLIRYENEEAVDDSQLPKDRFSAERLKGVDSTLKIQPAELGDSAVYLCASSTRTGNSPLHFGNGTRLTVT.

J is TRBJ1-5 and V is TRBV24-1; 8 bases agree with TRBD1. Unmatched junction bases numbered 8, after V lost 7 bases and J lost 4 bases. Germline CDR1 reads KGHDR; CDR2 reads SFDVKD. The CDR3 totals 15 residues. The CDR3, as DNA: TGTGCCACCAGGGAGACAGGGGATTTGAATCAGCCCCAGCATTTT. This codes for CATRETGDLNQPQHF.

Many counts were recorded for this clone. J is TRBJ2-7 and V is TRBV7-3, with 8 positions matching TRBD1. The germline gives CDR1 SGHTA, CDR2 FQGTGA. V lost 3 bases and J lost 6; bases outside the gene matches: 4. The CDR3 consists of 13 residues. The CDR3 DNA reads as TGTGCCAGCAGCTTTACAGGGGGTCTCGAGCAGTACTTC. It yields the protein CASSFTGGLEQYF.